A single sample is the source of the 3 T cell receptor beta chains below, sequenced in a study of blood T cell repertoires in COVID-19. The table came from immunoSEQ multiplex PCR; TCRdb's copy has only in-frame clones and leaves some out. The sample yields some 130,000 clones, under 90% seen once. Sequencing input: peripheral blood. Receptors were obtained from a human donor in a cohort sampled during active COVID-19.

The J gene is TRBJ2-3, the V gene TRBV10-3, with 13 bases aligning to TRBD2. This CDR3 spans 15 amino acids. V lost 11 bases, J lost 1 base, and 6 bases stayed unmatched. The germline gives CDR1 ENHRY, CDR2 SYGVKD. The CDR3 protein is CAVGLAGAGTDTQYF. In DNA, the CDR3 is TGTGCCGTCGGACTAGCGGGGGCCGGCACAGATACGCAGTATTTT.

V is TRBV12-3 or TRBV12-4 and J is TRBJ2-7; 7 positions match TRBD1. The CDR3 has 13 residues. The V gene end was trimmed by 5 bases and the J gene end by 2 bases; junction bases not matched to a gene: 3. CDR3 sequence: CASSQTGPYEQYF. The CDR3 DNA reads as TGTGCCAGCAGTCAGACAGGGCCCTACGAGCAGTACTTC.

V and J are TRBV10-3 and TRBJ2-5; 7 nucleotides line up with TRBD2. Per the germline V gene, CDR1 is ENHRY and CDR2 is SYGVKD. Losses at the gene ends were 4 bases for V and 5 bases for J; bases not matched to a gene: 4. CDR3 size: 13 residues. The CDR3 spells CAISGAGSETQYF. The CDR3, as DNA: TGTGCCATCAGTGGAGCGGGGTCGGAGACCCAGTACTTC.